One sample yielded the 27 T cell receptor beta chains listed below, sequenced in a study of human T cells and chemical hapten exposure. TCRdb re-analysed the RACE reads in MiXCR, keeping a single row per CDR3 protein. The sample lists 280,000 or so distinct CDR3 sequences, roughly 7.7% occurring once. The time point denotes: pre-sensitization, week 0. The treatment: therapeutic diphenylcyclopropenone sensitization with weekly scalp DPC. Specimen: whole blood, collected in connection with sensitization to the hapten diphenylcyclopropenone (DPC). These receptors originate from a man between 18 and 35 years old with alopecia areata. Some clones in this sample may be carry-over from other donors' samples.

The sample holds a few counts of this clonotype. This rearrangement joins TRBV27 to TRBJ1-2; TRBD1 might be the D (6 bases). The CDR3 is 17 residues long. Looked up from germline, CDR1 is MNHEY and CDR2 is SMNVEV (reference sequence). With 5 bases removed from V and 2 bases from J, the gap between germline ends came to 21 bases. In DNA, the CDR3 is TGTGCCAGCAGTCTGAATACCGGGACACGATTAAACTATGGCTACACCTTC. Protein product: CASSLNTGTRLNYGYTF.

The chain has TRBV6-5 and TRBJ1-1; D gene ambiguous. The V gene's germline CDR1 is MNHEY and CDR2 SVGAGI. With 7 bases removed from V and 3 bases from J, the gap between germline ends came to 12 bases. This CDR3 has 13 residues. The CDR3 DNA is TGTGCCAGCACTCAACTACCGGACACTGAAGCTTTCTTT. Its translation is CASTQLPDTEAFF.

This clonotype showed up just a few times. The CDR3 DNA is TGTGCCAGCAGCTTTGGTTCTGGCATAGATACGCAGTATTTT. Amino acid sequence: CASSFGSGIDTQYF. The rearrangement links TRBV7-2 to TRBJ2-3; no reliable D call. V lost 3 bases, J lost 5 bases, and 12 bases lay in between. The CDR3 extends over 14 amino acids. CDR1 is SGHTA and CDR2 is FQGNSA in the germline V gene.

The rearrangement uses TRBV5-1 and TRBJ2-3; 7 bases are a match to TRBD2. Germline V gene lookup returns CDR1 SGHRS and CDR2 YFSETQ. With 4 bases clipped from V and 4 bases from J, the junction kept 12 bases outside the gene matches. The CDR3 is 16 amino acids. The CDR3 DNA sequence: TGCGCCAGCAGCCTACTACGAAGGGGAGGGGCAGATACGCAGTATTTT. This codes for CASSLLRRGGADTQYF.

This clonotype turned up a few times. The chain links TRBV11-2 to TRBJ1-2; 11 bases agree with TRBD1. J lost 4 bases, V lost 1 base, and 14 bases had no gene match. Germline V CDR1 and CDR2: SGHAT, FQNNGV. CDR3 length equals 19 residues. CDR3 protein: CASSLAPLFRDRGFYGYTF. The CDR3 region has the DNA TGTGCCAGCAGCTTAGCCCCTCTTTTCCGGGACAGGGGGTTCTATGGCTACACCTTC.

There are many counts of this clonotype. This chain connects TRBV4-1 to TRBJ1-4; 9 bases are shared with TRBD1. Germline V CDR1 and CDR2: MGHRA, YSYEKL. Trimming removed 3 bases from V and 8 bases from J; junction bases left unmatched: 13. The CDR3 is 17 amino acids. CDR3 sequence reads: CASSHQLTTGGNEKLFF. In nucleotides, the CDR3 is TGCGCCAGCAGCCATCAACTCACGACAGGGGGAAACGAAAAACTGTTTTTT.

This clonotype was observed many times. The genes are TRBV14 and TRBJ2-3; TRBD1 might be the D (5 bases). The CDR3 loop spans 12 amino acids. From germline, CDR1 is SGHDN and CDR2 FVKESK. Trimming pared 6 bases from V and 4 bases from J, leaving 8 bases between. The CDR3 DNA reads as TGTGCCAGCAGTTTAGGGGCAGATACGCAGTATTTT. This sequence encodes CASSLGADTQYF. Variable domain in full (rest from reference TRBV14 and TRBJ2-3): EAGVTQFPSHSVIEKGQTVTLRCDPISGHDNLYWYRRVMGKEIKFLLHFVKESKQDESGMPNNRFLAERTGGTYSTLKVQPAELEDSGVYFCASSLGADTQYFGPGTRLTVL.

This clonotype has only a few counts. The chain combines TRBV7-2 with TRBJ2-3; possibly TRBD1 or TRBD2 for D (5 bases each). This CDR3 is built from 15 residues. Per the germline V gene, CDR1 is SGHTA and CDR2 is FQGNSA. The ends were cut back, 4 bases at V and 2 bases at J, with 13 bases in the middle. The CDR3 DNA sequence: TGTGCCAGCAGCTCTTTTGAGGGGTACACAGATACGCAGTATTTT. Translation: CASSSFEGYTDTQYF.

This clonotype was seen ten or more times. The chain couples TRBV12-5 to TRBJ2-3, with D hard to call. The ends were cut back, 1 base at V and 1 base at J, with 3 bases in the middle. This CDR3 comprises 13 residues. Germline loops: CDR1 LGHNT, CDR2 FRNRAP. The CDR3: CASGLGGTDTQYF. The CDR3 DNA reads as TGTGCTAGTGGTTTGGGTGGCACAGATACGCAGTATTTT.

This clonotype was found a few times. The chain has TRBV15 and TRBJ2-1; D uncertain. The germline V gene encodes CDR1 LNHNV and CDR2 YYDKDF (reference sequence). There are 13 residues in the CDR3. V lost 0 bases to trimming and J lost 12 bases, with 12 bases between them. CDR3 sequence reads: CATSRDLALGQFF. The CDR3 region has the DNA TGTGCCACCAGCAGAGATCTGGCTTTGGGGCAGTTCTTC.

The chain uses TRBV12-3 or TRBV12-4 and TRBJ1-1; D is uncertain. The CDR3 loop spans 14 amino acids. V lost 4 bases, J lost 6 bases, and 15 bases lay in between. CDR3 nucleotides: TGTGCCAGCAGTTACAAGGGATTATGGGCTGAAGCTTTCTTT. This sequence encodes CASSYKGLWAEAFF.

This clonotype was seen more than once but under ten times. The V call is TRBV20-1, the J call TRBJ1-2; 11 nucleotides agree with TRBD1. Germline CDR1 and CDR2: DFQATT and SNEGSKA (reference sequence). The CDR3 runs to 12 residues. V lost 7 bases to trimming and J lost 7 bases; unmatched junction nucleotides: 5. In DNA form, the CDR3 reads TGCAGTGTCGGACAGGGGGCATCTGGCTACACCTTC. The encoded protein is CSVGQGASGYTF.

The rearrangement links TRBV7-2 to TRBJ2-7; possible D gene TRBD1, 6 bases. The V gene lost 5 bases and the J gene lost 1 base, with 15 bases spanning the gap. CDR1 and CDR2 from the germline V gene are SGHTA and FQGNSA. This CDR3 is 15 amino acids long. CDR3 residues: CASSPNRARSYEQYF. The CDR3 DNA reads TGTGCCAGCAGCCCAAACAGGGCCCGTTCCTACGAGCAGTACTTC.

This clonotype was counted a few times. The chain uses TRBV7-2 and TRBJ1-4; weak D call: TRBD1 (5 bases). In germline, CDR1 is SGHTA, CDR2 FQGNSA. V was trimmed by 0 bases and J by 8 bases, leaving 10 bases between them. The CDR3 loop spans 14 amino acids. The CDR3 DNA follows: TGTGCCAGCAGCTTAGCAGGGGATGGGGAAAAACTGTTTTTT. Protein sequence: CASSLAGDGEKLFF.

The gene calls are TRBV20-1 and TRBJ2-5; the match to TRBD2 covers 12 bases. CDR1 is DFQATT and CDR2 is SNEGSKA in the germline V gene (reference sequence). J was trimmed by 5 bases and V by 6 bases; bases with no gene match: 7. This CDR3 is built from 14 residues. The CDR3 spells CSADVTSGGETQYF. As DNA, the CDR3 is TGCAGTGCGGATGTGACTAGCGGGGGCGAGACCCAGTACTTC.

This clonotype was counted only a few times. V is TRBV7-2 and J is TRBJ1-1; tentatively, D is TRBD1 (6 bases). CDR3 length: 13 amino acids. The V end was cut by 5 bases, the J end by 9 bases, with 16 bases between. Germline V gives CDR1 SGHTA, CDR2 FQGNSA. CDR3 DNA: TGTGCCAGCAGCCCAAGAGAGGGGGTGAAAGCTTTCTTT. This gives the protein CASSPREGVKAFF. The full variable domain, with the rest looked up from reference TRBV7-2 and TRBJ1-1, is GAGVSQSPSNKVTEKGKDVELRCDPISGHTALYWYRQSLGQGLEFLIYFQGNSAPDKSGLPSDRFSAERTGGSVSTLTIQRTQQEDSAVYLCASSPREGVKAFFGQGTRLTVV.

The chain uses TRBV7-3 and TRBJ2-2; D is unresolved. The CDR3 runs to 16 residues. Germline V gives CDR1 SGHTA, CDR2 FQGTGA. V was shortened by 4 bases and J by 2 bases, with 14 bases between the two germline ends. The chain's CDR3 is CASSSLATVNTGELFF. The CDR3 nucleotides are TGTGCCAGCAGCTCACTGGCGACGGTAAACACCGGGGAGCTGTTTTTT.

This clonotype was seen a few times. The rearrangement joins TRBV6-2 or TRBV6-3 to TRBJ1-5, with D perhaps TRBD1 (6 bases). V was pared by 4 bases and J by 2 bases, with 12 bases between. Germline CDR1 is MNHEY and CDR2 is SVGEGT. The CDR3 sequence is 15 residues long. The CDR3: CASSSGVVGNQPQHF. The CDR3 nucleotides read TGTGCCAGCAGTTCAGGGGTGGTAGGCAATCAGCCCCAGCATTTT.

The rearrangement uses TRBV28 and TRBJ2-7; unclear D gene. V was shortened by 6 bases and J by 2 bases, with 8 bases between the two germline ends. Germline V gives CDR1 MDHEN, CDR2 SYDVKM. This CDR3 spans 12 amino acids. CDR3 sequence: CASRAPPYEQYF. The CDR3 region has the DNA TGTGCCAGCAGGGCCCCCCCCTACGAGCAGTACTTC.

This chain uses TRBV5-6 with TRBJ1-4; D might be TRBD1 (5 bases). The CDR3 is 15 residues long. The germline V gene encodes CDR1 SGHDT and CDR2 YYEEEE. Between the trimmed V and J ends, which lost 3 bases and 8 bases, there was a span of 17 bases. The CDR3 sequence is CASSSPWNGDEKLFF. CDR3 nucleotides: TGTGCCAGCAGCTCCCCCTGGAATGGGGACGAAAAACTGTTTTTT.

This chain joins TRBV20-1 and TRBJ1-4; no definite D call. Per germline, CDR1 DFQATT and CDR2 SNEGSKA (reference sequence). V lost 0 bases to trimming and J lost 0 bases, with 2 bases between them. CDR3 length: 13 residues. The CDR3 DNA follows: TGCAGTGCTAGAGAACCAACTAATGAAAAACTGTTTTTT. It is translated as CSAREPTNEKLFF.

This chain connects TRBV6-5 to TRBJ2-5; D tentatively reads TRBD1 or TRBD2 (6 bases each). V was clipped by 6 bases and J by 5 bases, with 16 bases between them. CDR3 length equals 14 residues. Germline CDR1 reads MNHEY; CDR2 reads SVGAGI. The CDR3 here is CASRPAGAGETQYF. CDR3 nucleotide sequence: TGTGCCAGCAGACCGGCAGGGGCGGGGGAGACCCAGTACTTC.

This clonotype occurred a few times. The chain couples TRBV3-1 to TRBJ2-2; a possible D gene is TRBD1 (5 bases). Germline lookup yields CDR1 LGHDT and CDR2 YNNKEL (reference sequence). V dropped 4 bases and J dropped 3 bases, with 15 bases sitting between them. The CDR3 is made up of 16 amino acids. This CDR3 is CASSLKTVIHTGELFF. In nucleotides, the CDR3 is TGTGCCAGCAGCCTAAAGACAGTAATCCACACCGGGGAGCTGTTTTTT.

This clonotype was counted between two and nine times. The CDR3 DNA reads as TGTGCCAGCAGTTTCAGCGGGGCGTCTTACGAGCAGTACGTC. This translates into CASSFSGASYEQYV. This chain uses TRBV12-3 or TRBV12-4 with TRBJ2-7; TRBD2 matches 7 bases. The CDR3 loop spans 14 amino acids. V lost 3 bases and J lost 4; bases outside the gene matches: 6.

The V gene is TRBV28, the J gene TRBJ2-7, with D perhaps TRBD2 (6 bases). The V end was cut by 5 bases, the J end by 2 bases, with 22 bases between. The CDR3 runs to 17 residues. Per the germline V gene, CDR1 is MDHEN and CDR2 is SYDVKM. The CDR3 loop is CASSVPSGTANPYEQYV. The CDR3 bases are TGTGCCAGCAGTGTCCCATCCGGGACTGCAAACCCCTACGAGCAGTACGTC.

There are a few counts of this clonotype. V usage is TRBV10-2 and J usage is TRBJ2-5; possibly TRBD1 or TRBD2 for D (6 bases each). Germline V gene data show CDR1 as WSHSY and CDR2 as SAAADI. CDR3 length: 15 amino acids. Trimming took off 4 bases at V and 3 bases at J, with 15 bases between the two ends. CDR3 sequence: CASSVVGGKKETQYF. The CDR3 DNA follows: TGCGCCAGCAGTGTGGTGGGGGGCAAAAAAGAGACCCAGTACTTC.

This clonotype was seen a handful of times. J is TRBJ1-4 and V is TRBV7-9; D gene ambiguous. The ends were cut back, 5 bases at V and 4 bases at J, with 8 bases in the middle. Germline V gene sequence: CDR1 SEHNR, CDR2 FQNEAQ (reference sequence). The CDR3 spans 13 residues. The CDR3 reads CASSPRVNEKLFF. As DNA, the CDR3 is TGTGCCAGCAGCCCCCGGGTTAATGAAAAACTGTTTTTT.